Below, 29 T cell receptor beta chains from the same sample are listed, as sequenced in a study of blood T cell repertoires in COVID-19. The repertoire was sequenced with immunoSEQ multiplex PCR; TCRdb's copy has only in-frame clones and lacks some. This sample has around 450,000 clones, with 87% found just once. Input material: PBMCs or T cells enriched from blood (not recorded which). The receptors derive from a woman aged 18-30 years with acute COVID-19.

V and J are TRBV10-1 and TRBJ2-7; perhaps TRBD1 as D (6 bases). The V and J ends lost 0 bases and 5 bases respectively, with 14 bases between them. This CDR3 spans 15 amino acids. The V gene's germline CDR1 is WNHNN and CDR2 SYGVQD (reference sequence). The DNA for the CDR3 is TGCGCCAGCAGTGAGTCCCAGGGGAGATATAACGAGCAGTACTTC. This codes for CASSESQGRYNEQYF.

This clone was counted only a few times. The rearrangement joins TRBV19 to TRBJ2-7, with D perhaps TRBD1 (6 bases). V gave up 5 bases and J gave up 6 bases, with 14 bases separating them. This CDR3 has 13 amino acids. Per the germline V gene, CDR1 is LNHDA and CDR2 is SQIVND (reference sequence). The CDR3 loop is CASSPRTVFEQYF. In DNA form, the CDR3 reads TGTGCCAGTAGTCCCCGGACAGTCTTCGAGCAGTACTTC.

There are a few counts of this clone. The CDR3 region is CASGPLASGSGNEQFF. Written as DNA, the CDR3 is TGTGCCAGCGGACCCCTGGCTAGCGGGAGTGGAAATGAGCAGTTCTTC. V usage is TRBV27 and J usage is TRBJ2-1, with 10 bases aligning to TRBD2. The junction had 14 bases not matched to a gene; V was cut back by 8 bases and J by 7 bases. The CDR3 is made up of 16 amino acids. In germline, CDR1 is MNHEY, CDR2 SMNVEV (reference sequence).

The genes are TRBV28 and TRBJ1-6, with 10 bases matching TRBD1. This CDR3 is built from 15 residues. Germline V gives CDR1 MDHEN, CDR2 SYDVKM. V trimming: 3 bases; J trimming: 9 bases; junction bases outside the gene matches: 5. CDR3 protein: CASSLGTGESSPLHF. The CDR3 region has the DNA TGTGCCAGCAGTTTGGGGACAGGGGAAAGTTCACCCCTCCACTTT.

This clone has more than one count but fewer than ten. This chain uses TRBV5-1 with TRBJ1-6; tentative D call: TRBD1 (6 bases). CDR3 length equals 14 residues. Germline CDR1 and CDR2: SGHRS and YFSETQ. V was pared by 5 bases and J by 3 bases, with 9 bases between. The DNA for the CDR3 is TGCGCCAGCAGACCAGGGGTCTATAATTCACCCCTCCACTTT. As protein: CASRPGVYNSPLHF.

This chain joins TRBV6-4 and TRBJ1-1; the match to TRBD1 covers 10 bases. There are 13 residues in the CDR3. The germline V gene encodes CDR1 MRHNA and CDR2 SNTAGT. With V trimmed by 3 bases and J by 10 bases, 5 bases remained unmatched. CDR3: CASSEGQGERAFF. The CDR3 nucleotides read TGTGCCAGCAGTGAAGGACAGGGGGAGAGAGCTTTCTTT.

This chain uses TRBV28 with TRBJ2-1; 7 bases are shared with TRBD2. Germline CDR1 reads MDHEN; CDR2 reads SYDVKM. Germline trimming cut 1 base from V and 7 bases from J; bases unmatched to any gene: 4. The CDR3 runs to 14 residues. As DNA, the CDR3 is TGTGCCAGCAGTTTATTGACTAGCATTAATGAGCAGTTCTTC. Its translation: CASSLLTSINEQFF.

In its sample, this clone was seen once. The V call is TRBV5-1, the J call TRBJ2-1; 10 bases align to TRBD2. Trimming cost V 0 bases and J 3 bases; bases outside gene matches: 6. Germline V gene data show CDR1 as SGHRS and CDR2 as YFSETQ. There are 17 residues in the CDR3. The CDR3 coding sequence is TGCGCCAGCAGCTTGGCCCTAGCGGGAGATCTCTACAATGAGCAGTTCTTC. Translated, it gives CASSLALAGDLYNEQFF. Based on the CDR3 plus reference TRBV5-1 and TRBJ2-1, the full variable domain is KAGVTQTPRYLIKTRGQQVTLSCSPISGHRSVSWYQQTPGQGLQFLFEYFSETQRNKGNFPGRFSGRQFSNSRSEMNVSTLELGDSALYLCASSLALAGDLYNEQFFGPGTRLTVL.

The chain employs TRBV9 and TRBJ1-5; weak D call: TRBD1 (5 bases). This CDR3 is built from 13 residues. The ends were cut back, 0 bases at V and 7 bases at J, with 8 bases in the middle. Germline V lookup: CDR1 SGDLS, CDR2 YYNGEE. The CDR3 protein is CASSVDPGQPQHF. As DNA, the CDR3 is TGTGCCAGCAGCGTAGATCCAGGGCAGCCCCAGCATTTT.

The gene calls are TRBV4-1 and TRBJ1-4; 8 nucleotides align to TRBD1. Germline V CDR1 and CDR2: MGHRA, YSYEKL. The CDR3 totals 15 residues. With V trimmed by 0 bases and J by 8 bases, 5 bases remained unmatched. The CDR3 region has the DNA TGCGCCAGCAGCCAAGAGGGCAACAGGGGGGAAAAACTGTTTTTT. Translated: CASSQEGNRGEKLFF.

DNA for the CDR3: TGTGCCAGCAGCTTGCCACAGGGGGTTGGCTACACCTTC. Translation: CASSLPQGVGYTF. V gene TRBV5-4 combines with J gene TRBJ1-2; 8 nucleotides align to TRBD1. CDR1 and CDR2 from the germline V gene are SGHNT and YYREEE (reference sequence). Losses at the gene ends were 1 base for V and 7 bases for J; bases not matched to a gene: 3. This CDR3 contains 13 residues.

The CDR3 DNA reads as TGTGCCAGCAGCTCCCATTCGGGACAGGATAATTCACCCCTCCACTTT. The encoded protein is CASSSHSGQDNSPLHF. The V call is TRBV7-8, the J call TRBJ1-6, with 8 bases identical to TRBD1. The CDR3 is made up of 16 amino acids. After removal of 4 bases from V and 5 bases from J, the junction contained 7 bases not matched to a gene. CDR1 and CDR2 (germline): SGHVS, FQNEAQ. The full variable domain, with the rest looked up from reference TRBV7-8 and TRBJ1-6, is GAGVSQSPRYKVAKRGQDVALRCDPISGHVSLFWYQQALGQGPEFLTYFQNEAQLDKSGLPSDRFFAERPEGSVSTLKIQRTQQEDSAVYLCASSSHSGQDNSPLHFGNGTRLTVT.

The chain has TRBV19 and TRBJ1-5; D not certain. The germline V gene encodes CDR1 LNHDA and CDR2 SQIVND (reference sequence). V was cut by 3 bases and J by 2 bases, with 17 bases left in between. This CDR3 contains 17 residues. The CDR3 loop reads CASSIAAPAYGNQPQHF. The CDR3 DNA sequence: TGTGCCAGTAGTATTGCCGCTCCCGCCTATGGCAATCAGCCCCAGCATTTT.

The CDR3 region is CASSLVPGQGTNEKLFF. The CDR3 DNA follows: TGTGCCAGCAGCTTGGTCCCGGGACAGGGGACTAATGAAAAACTGTTTTTT. V usage is TRBV5-4 and J usage is TRBJ1-4; 10 bases align to TRBD1. CDR1 and CDR2 (germline): SGHNT, YYREEE (reference sequence). The trim removed 0 bases at V and 2 bases at J, leaving 4 bases unmatched. The CDR3 extends over 17 amino acids. Using reference TRBV5-4 and TRBJ1-4 for the parts outside the CDR3, the full variable domain is ETGVTQSPTHLIKTRGQQVTLRCSSQSGHNTVSWYQQALGQGPQFIFQYYREEENGRGNFPPRFSGLQFPNYSSELNVNALELDDSALYLCASSLVPGQGTNEKLFFGSGTQLSVL.

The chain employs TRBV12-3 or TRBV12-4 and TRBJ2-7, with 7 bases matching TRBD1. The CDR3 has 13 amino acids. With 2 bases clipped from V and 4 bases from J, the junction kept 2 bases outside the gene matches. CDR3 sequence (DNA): TGTGCCAGCAGTTTAACCAGGGGGTACGAGCAGTACTTC. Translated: CASSLTRGYEQYF.

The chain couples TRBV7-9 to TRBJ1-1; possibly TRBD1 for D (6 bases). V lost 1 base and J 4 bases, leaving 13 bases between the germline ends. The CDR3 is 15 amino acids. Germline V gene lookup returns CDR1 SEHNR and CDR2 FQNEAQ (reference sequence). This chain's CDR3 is CASSLGDTRGTEAFF. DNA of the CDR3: TGTGCCAGCAGCTTAGGGGACACCCGAGGCACTGAAGCTTTCTTT.

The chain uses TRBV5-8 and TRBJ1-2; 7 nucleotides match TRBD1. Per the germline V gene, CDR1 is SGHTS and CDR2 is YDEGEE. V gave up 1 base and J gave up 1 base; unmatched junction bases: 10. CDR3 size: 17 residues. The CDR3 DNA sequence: TGTGCCAGCAGCTTGCCGCACCGGGACAGAAGTAACTATGGCTACACCTTC. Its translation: CASSLPHRDRSNYGYTF.

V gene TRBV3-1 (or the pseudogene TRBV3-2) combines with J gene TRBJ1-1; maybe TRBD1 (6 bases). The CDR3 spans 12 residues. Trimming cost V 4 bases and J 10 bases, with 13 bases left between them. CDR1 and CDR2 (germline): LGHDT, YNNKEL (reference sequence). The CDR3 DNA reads TGTGCCAGCAGCCCGGGGACAATTGGAGCTTTCTTT. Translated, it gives CASSPGTIGAFF.

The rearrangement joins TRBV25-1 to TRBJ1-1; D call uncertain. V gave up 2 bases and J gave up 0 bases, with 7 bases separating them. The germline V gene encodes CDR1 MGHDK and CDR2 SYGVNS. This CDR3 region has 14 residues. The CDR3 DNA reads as TGTGCCAGCAGTGAAGCACACGTGAACACTGAAGCTTTCTTT. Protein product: CASSEAHVNTEAFF. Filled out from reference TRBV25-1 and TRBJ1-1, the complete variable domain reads EADIYQTPRYLVIGTGKKITLECSQTMGHDKMYWYQQDPGMELHLIHYSYGVNSTEKGDLSSESTVSRIRTEHFPLTLESARPSHTSQYLCASSEAHVNTEAFFGQGTRLTVV.

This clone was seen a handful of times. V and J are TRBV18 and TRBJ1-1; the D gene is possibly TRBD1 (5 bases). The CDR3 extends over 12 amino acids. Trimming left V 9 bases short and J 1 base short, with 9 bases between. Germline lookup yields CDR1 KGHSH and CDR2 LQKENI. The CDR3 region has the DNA TGTGCCAGTCTCACAGGGAACACTGAAGCTTTCTTT. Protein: CASLTGNTEAFF.

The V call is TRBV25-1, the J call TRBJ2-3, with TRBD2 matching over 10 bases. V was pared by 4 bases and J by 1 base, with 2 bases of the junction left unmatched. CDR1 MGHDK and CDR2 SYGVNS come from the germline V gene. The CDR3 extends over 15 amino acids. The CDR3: CASSVGTSGTDTQYF. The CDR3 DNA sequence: TGTGCCAGCAGTGTGGGGACTAGCGGCACAGATACGCAGTATTTT. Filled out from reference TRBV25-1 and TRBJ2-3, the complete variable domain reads EADIYQTPRYLVIGTGKKITLECSQTMGHDKMYWYQQDPGMELHLIHYSYGVNSTEKGDLSSESTVSRIRTEHFPLTLESARPSHTSQYLCASSVGTSGTDTQYFGPGTRLTVL.

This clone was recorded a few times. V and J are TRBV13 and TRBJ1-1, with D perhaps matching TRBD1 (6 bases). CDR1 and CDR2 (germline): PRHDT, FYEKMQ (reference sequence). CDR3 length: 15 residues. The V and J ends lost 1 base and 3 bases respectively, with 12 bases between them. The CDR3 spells CASSLEGGADTEAFF. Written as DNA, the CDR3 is TGTGCCAGCAGCTTAGAGGGGGGGGCTGACACTGAAGCTTTCTTT.

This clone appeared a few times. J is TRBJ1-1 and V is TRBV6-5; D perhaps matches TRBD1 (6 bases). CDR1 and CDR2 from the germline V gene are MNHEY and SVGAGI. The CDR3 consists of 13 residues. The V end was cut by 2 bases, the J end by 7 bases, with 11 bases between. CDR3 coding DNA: TGTGCCAGCAGTTACACAGGGATGGGTGAAGCTTTCTTT. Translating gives CASSYTGMGEAFF.

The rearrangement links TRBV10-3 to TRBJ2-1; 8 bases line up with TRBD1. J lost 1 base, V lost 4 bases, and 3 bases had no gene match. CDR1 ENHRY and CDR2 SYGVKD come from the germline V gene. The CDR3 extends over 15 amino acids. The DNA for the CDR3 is TGTGCCATCAGTGTGGACAGGGAGTCCTACAATGAGCAGTTCTTC. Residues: CAISVDRESYNEQFF.

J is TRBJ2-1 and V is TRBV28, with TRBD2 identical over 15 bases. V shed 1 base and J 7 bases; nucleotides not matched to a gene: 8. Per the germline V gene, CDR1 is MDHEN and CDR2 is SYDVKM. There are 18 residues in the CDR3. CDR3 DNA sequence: TGTGCCAGCAGTTTATTCGGGACTAGCGGGAGGATTAGGAATGAGCAGTTCTTC. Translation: CASSLFGTSGRIRNEQFF.

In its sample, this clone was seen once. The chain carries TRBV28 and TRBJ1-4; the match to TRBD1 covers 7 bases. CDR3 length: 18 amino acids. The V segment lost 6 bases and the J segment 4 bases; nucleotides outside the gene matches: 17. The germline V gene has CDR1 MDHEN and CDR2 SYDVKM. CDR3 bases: TGTGCCAGCAGAACAGCCGAGGGACAGACCCGCGGTAATGAAAAACTGTTTTTT. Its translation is CASRTAEGQTRGNEKLFF. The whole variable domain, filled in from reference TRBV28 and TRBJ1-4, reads DVKVTQSSRYLVKRTGEKVFLECVQDMDHENMFWYRQDPGLGLRLIYFSYDVKMKEKGDIPEGYSVSREKKERFSLILESASTNQTSMYLCASRTAEGQTRGNEKLFFGSGTQLSVL.

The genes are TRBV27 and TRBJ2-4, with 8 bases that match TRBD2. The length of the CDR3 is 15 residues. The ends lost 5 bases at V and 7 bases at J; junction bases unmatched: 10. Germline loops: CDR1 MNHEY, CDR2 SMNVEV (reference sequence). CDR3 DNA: TGTGCCAGCAGTGGGCTTAGCGGGAATCCGAACATTCAGTACTTC. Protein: CASSGLSGNPNIQYF.

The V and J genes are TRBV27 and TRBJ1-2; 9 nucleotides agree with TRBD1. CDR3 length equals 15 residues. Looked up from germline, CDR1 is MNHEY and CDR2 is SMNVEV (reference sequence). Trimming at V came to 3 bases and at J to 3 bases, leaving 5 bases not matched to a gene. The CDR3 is CASSLEGTGYYGYTF. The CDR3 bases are TGTGCCAGCAGTTTGGAAGGGACAGGGTACTATGGCTACACCTTC.

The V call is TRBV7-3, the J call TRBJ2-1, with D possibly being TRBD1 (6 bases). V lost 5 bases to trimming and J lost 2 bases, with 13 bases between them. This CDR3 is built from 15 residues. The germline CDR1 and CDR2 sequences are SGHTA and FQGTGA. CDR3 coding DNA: TGTGCCAGCAGCCCCGGACAGTATCCCTACAATGAGCAGTTCTTC. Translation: CASSPGQYPYNEQFF.